Following are 16 T cell receptor beta chains from one sample sequenced in a study of technical replicates of blood from several donors. TCRdb's copy holds only in-frame clones and misses some; the assay was immunoSEQ multiplex PCR. The sample has some 56,000 clones, around 95% seen once; the top ten hold 4.2%. The sequenced sample was PBMCs. The receptors were sampled from a human donor in good health. Some clones in this sample may be carry-over from other donors' samples.

CDR3 sequence reads: CAWTGDGDEKLFF. The CDR3 bases are TGTGCCTGGACCGGGGATGGTGATGAAAAACTGTTTTTT. This chain uses TRBV30 with TRBJ1-4; no definite D call. Germline CDR1 reads GTSNPN; CDR2 reads SVGIG (reference sequence). This CDR3 comprises 13 residues. Deletions cut 4 bases from V and 6 bases from J, with 12 bases between.

V and J are TRBV4-3 and TRBJ2-3; D possibly corresponds to TRBD2 (5 bases). V was pared by 0 bases and J by 5 bases, with 15 bases between. CDR1 and CDR2 from the germline V gene are LGHNA and YSLEER. This CDR3 is 16 amino acids long. The CDR3: CASSQDLGLGGDTQYF. The CDR3 DNA follows: TGCGCCAGCAGCCAAGATTTAGGACTCGGCGGAGATACGCAGTATTTT.

This clone was recorded only once. The chain recombines TRBV7-9 with TRBJ2-3; D possibly corresponds to TRBD2 (5 bases). Germline CDR1 is SEHNR and CDR2 is FQNEAQ (reference sequence). The CDR3 length is 14 residues. V shed 1 base and J shed 4 bases, with 9 bases lying between them. In nucleotides, the CDR3 is TGTGCCAGCAGCTTAGGGGTCGGGGCAGATACGCAGTATTTT. Translated, it gives CASSLGVGADTQYF.

This clone has a handful of counts. The V and J genes are TRBV5-4 and TRBJ2-5; possibly TRBD1 for D (7 bases). Deletions cut 2 bases from V and 4 bases from J, with 15 bases between. The germline V gene has CDR1 SGHNT and CDR2 YYREEE (reference sequence). The CDR3 loop spans 15 amino acids. CDR3 sequence reads: CASSLGGGVSETQYF. The CDR3 DNA reads TGTGCCAGCAGCTTAGGAGGGGGCGTATCAGAGACCCAGTACTTC.

V gene TRBV2 combines with J gene TRBJ2-7; 9 nucleotides agree with TRBD1. Germline lookup yields CDR1 SNHLY and CDR2 FYNNEI. CDR3 size: 12 residues. V was clipped by 9 bases and J by 4 bases; unmatched bases: 4. CDR3 sequence: CASGDREYEQYF. In DNA form, the CDR3 reads TGTGCCAGTGGGGACAGGGAGTACGAGCAGTACTTC.

This sequence joins TRBV4-2 and TRBJ2-1; 8 nucleotides line up with TRBD2. Germline assignment: CDR1 LGHNA and CDR2 YNFKEQ. The CDR3 is made up of 17 amino acids. V lost 0 bases to trimming and J lost 4 bases; unmatched junction nucleotides: 8. This chain's CDR3 is CASSQDGSSGLYNEQFF. CDR3 coding DNA: TGTGCCAGCAGCCAAGATGGGTCTAGCGGGTTGTACAATGAGCAGTTCTTC.

The V call is TRBV7-9, the J call TRBJ2-7; TRBD1 matches 10 bases. CDR1 SEHNR and CDR2 FQNEAQ come from the germline V gene (reference sequence). V trimming: 1 base; J trimming: 5 bases; junction bases outside the gene matches: 5. This CDR3 is 15 amino acids long. DNA of the CDR3: TGTGCCAGCAGCTTAGTGCTGGGGACAGGGGACGAGCAGTACTTC. Amino acids: CASSLVLGTGDEQYF. Using reference TRBV7-9 and TRBJ2-7 for the parts outside the CDR3, the full variable domain is DTGVSQNPRHKITKRGQNVTFRCDPISEHNRLYWYRQTLGQGPEFLTYFQNEAQLEKSRLLSDRFSAERPKGSFSTLEIQRTEQGDSAMYLCASSLVLGTGDEQYFGPGTRLTVT.

V and J are TRBV30 and TRBJ1-1; no clear D. With 1 base removed from V and 7 bases from J, the gap between germline ends came to 7 bases. There are 11 residues in the CDR3. Per the germline V gene, CDR1 is GTSNPN and CDR2 is SVGIG (reference sequence). As DNA, the CDR3 is TGTGCCTGGAGTGACACCCTTGAAGCTTTCTTT. Translating gives CAWSDTLEAFF.

V gene TRBV5-1 combines with J gene TRBJ1-4; 7 bases are shared with TRBD1. V lost 2 bases to trimming and J lost 1 base; unmatched junction nucleotides: 5. This CDR3 contains 16 residues. The germline CDR1 and CDR2 sequences are SGHRS and YFSETQ. CDR3 DNA: TGCGCCAGCAGCTTCAATACAGGGGTAACTAATGAAAAACTGTTTTTT. As protein: CASSFNTGVTNEKLFF.

The J gene is TRBJ2-3, the V gene TRBV4-1; TRBD2 matches 8 bases. Germline V gene data show CDR1 as MGHRA and CDR2 as YSYEKL. Trimming at V came to 2 bases and at J to 6 bases, leaving 1 base not matched to a gene. The CDR3 consists of 13 residues. The CDR3 nucleotides read TGCGCCAGCAGCCAACCTAGCGGGGATACGCAGTATTTT. It translates to CASSQPSGDTQYF.

This rearrangement joins TRBV2 to TRBJ1-5, with 7 bases fitting TRBD1. The V gene end was trimmed by 5 bases and the J gene end by 6 bases; junction bases not matched to a gene: 7. CDR3 length equals 14 residues. Germline-derived CDR1 and CDR2 are SNHLY and FYNNEI. CDR3 protein: CASSRDRVSQPQHF. CDR3 in DNA: TGTGCCAGCAGTCGCGACAGGGTCAGTCAGCCCCAGCATTTT.

The CDR3 reads CASSPSGLLETQYF. The CDR3, as DNA: TGTGCCAGCAGCCCATCGGGACTCCTGGAGACCCAGTACTTC. This chain connects TRBV11-2 to TRBJ2-5; TRBD2 might be the D (6 bases). The CDR3 is 14 amino acids. The germline CDR1 and CDR2 sequences are SGHAT and FQNNGV. Trimming took 5 bases from V and 5 from J, leaving 15 bases between them. Variable domain in full (rest from reference TRBV11-2 and TRBJ2-5): EAGVAQSPRYKIIEKRQSVAFWCNPISGHATLYWYQQILGQGPKLLIQFQNNGVVDDSQLPKDRFSAERLKGVDSTLKIQPAKLEDSAVYLCASSPSGLLETQYFGPGTRLLVL.

The chain carries TRBV7-6 and TRBJ2-7, with D possibly TRBD2 on 6 matching bases. V shed 4 bases and J shed 2 bases, with 12 bases lying between them. CDR3 size: 14 residues. The V gene's germline CDR1 is SGHVS and CDR2 FNYEAQ. The CDR3 DNA follows: TGTGCCAGCAGCTCAACGACTAGTCCCTACGAGCAGTACTTC. This codes for CASSSTTSPYEQYF.

The V gene is TRBV7-7, the J gene TRBJ2-1; 13 nucleotides match TRBD2. CDR1 and CDR2 (germline): SSHAT, FNYEAQ (reference sequence). CDR3 size: 15 residues. Trimming cost V 7 bases and J 5 bases; bases outside gene matches: 5. The CDR3 reads CASTAGLAGDNEQFF. The CDR3 coding sequence is TGTGCCAGCACCGCCGGACTAGCGGGAGACAATGAGCAGTTCTTC.

In nucleotides, the CDR3 is TGCGCCAGCAGCTTGGTGTCAGGGCCTAACTATGGCTACACCTTC. It codes for CASSLVSGPNYGYTF. J is TRBJ1-2 and V is TRBV5-1; weak D call: TRBD1 (5 bases). Germline V gene data show CDR1 as SGHRS and CDR2 as YFSETQ. CDR3 length: 15 amino acids. V was pared by 0 bases and J by 0 bases, with 9 bases between.

The rearrangement links TRBV21-1 to TRBJ1-1; TRBD1 is the table's D call and was not checked against the DNA. TRBV21-1 is a pseudogene locus. This CDR3 contains 15 residues. CDR3 nucleotide sequence: TGTGCCAGCAGCACCGGACAGGGGGCCAACACTGAAGCTTTCTTT. It codes for CASSTGQGANTEAFF.